The TCR beta chain under discussion was sequenced for a study of blood T cell repertoires in COVID-19. Original processing methods: Estimates of nucleated cell counts were drawn from the amplification of reference gene primers. Produced via immunoSEQ multiplex PCR; TCRdb's table is partial and in-frame only. The DNA gave D and trimming, while V, J and clone size come from that table. This table holds 120,000 to 150,000 clones, around nine tenths found once. This CDR3 contains 17 residues. Trimming cost V 3 bases and J 4 bases; bases outside gene matches: 10. In germline, CDR1 is LNHDA, CDR2 SQIVND (reference sequence).

The specimen was peripheral blood. The gene calls are TRBV19 and TRBJ2-5; TRBD2 aligns across 11 bases. The receptor was isolated from a woman aged 45-65 years with active or convalescent COVID-19. The DNA of the CDR3 is TGTGCCAGTAGTATTGAAAGGCTAGCGGGAGGATTAGAGACCCAGTACTTC. Amino acid sequence: CASSIERLAGGLETQYF.